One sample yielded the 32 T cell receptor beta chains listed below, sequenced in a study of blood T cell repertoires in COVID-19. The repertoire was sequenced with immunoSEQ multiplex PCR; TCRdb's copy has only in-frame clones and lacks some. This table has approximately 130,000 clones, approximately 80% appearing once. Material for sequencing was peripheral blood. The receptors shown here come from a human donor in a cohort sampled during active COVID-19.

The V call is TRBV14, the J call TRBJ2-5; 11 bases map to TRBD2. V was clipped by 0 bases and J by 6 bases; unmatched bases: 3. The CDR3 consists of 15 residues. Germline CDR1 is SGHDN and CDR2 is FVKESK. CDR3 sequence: CASSQDLAGGQTQYF. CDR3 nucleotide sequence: TGTGCCAGCAGCCAAGATCTAGCGGGGGGACAGACCCAGTACTTC.

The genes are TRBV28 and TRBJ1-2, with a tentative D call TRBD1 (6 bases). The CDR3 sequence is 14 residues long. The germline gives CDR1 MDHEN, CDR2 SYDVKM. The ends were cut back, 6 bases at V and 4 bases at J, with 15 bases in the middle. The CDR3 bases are TGTGCCAGCAGCACAAACCCAGGGGTCTATGGCTACACCTTC. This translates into CASSTNPGVYGYTF.

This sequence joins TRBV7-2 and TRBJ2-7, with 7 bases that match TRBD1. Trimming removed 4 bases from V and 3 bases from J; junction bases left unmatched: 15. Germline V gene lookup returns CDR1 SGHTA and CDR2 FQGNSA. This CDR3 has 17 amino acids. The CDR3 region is CASSSPLGGQKDYEQYF. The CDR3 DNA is TGTGCCAGCAGCTCCCCCCTAGGGGGACAGAAAGACTACGAGCAGTACTTC.

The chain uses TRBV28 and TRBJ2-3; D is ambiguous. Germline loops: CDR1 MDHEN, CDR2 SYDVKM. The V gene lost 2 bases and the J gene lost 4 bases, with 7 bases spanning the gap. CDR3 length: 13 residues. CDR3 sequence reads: CASSLLASDTQYF. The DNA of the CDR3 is TGTGCCAGCAGTTTACTGGCTTCAGATACGCAGTATTTT. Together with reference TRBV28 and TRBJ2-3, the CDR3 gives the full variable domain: DVKVTQSSRYLVKRTGEKVFLECVQDMDHENMFWYRQDPGLGLRLIYFSYDVKMKEKGDIPEGYSVSREKKERFSLILESASTNQTSMYLCASSLLASDTQYFGPGTRLTVL.

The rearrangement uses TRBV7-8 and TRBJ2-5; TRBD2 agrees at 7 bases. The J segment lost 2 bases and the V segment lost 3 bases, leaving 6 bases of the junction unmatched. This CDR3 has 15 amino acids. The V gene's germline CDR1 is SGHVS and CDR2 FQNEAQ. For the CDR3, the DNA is TGTGCCAGCAGCTTCTTTAGGGGAGGGCAAGAGACCCAGTACTTC. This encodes CASSFFRGGQETQYF.

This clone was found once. CDR3 nucleotide sequence: TGTGCCAGCAGCCTCAACAGGGTGTCGAATCAGCCCCAGCATTTT. Translation gives CASSLNRVSNQPQHF. The chain recombines TRBV7-8 with TRBJ1-5, with D perhaps TRBD1 (6 bases). The CDR3 runs 15 residues. The V end was cut by 5 bases, the J end by 4 bases, with 15 bases between. The V gene's germline CDR1 is SGHVS and CDR2 FQNEAQ.

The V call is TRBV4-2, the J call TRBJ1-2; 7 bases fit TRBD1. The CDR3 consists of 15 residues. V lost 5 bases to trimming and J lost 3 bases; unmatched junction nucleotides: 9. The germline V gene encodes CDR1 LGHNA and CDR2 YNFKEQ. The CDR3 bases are TGTGCCAGCAGCGGGCGACAGGGTGGACACTATGGCTACACCTTC. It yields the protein CASSGRQGGHYGYTF.

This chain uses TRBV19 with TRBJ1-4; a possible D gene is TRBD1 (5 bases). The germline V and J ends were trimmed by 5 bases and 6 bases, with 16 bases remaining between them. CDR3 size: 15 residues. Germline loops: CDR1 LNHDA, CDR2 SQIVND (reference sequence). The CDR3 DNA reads TGTGCCAGTAGTCGGGGCGGGACGATCGATGAAAAACTGTTTTTT. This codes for CASSRGGTIDEKLFF.

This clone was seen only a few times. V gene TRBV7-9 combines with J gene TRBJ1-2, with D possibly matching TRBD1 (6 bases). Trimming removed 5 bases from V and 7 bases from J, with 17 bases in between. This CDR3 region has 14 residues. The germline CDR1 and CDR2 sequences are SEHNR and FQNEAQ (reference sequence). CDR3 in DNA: TGTGCCAGCAGCCCCCAGCCAGGGGATCGTGGCTACACCTTC. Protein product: CASSPQPGDRGYTF.

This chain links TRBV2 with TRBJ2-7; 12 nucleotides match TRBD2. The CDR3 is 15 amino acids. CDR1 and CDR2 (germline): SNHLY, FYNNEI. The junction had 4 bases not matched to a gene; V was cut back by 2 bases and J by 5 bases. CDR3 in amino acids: CASSELAGGPNEQYF. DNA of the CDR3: TGTGCCAGCAGTGAACTAGCGGGGGGGCCAAACGAGCAGTACTTC. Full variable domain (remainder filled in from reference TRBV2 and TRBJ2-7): EPEVTQTPSHQVTQMGQEVILRCVPISNHLYFYWYRQILGQKVEFLVSFYNNEISEKSEIFDDQFSVERPDGSNFTLKIRSTKLEDSAMYFCASSELAGGPNEQYFGPGTRLTVT.

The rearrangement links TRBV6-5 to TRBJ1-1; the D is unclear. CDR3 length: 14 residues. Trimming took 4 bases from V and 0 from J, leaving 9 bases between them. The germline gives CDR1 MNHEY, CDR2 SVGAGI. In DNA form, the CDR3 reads TGTGCCAGCAGTTTCGGGAGGGTGAACACTGAAGCTTTCTTT. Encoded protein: CASSFGRVNTEAFF.

Here the CDR3 DNA reads TGTGCCAGTAATTTGGAGCTGGGCACAGATACGCAGTATTTT. Protein: CASNLELGTDTQYF. The J gene is TRBJ2-3, the V gene TRBV19; D remains ambiguous. This CDR3 contains 14 residues. Between the trimmed V and J ends, which lost 7 bases and 1 base, there was a span of 12 bases. Germline CDR1 reads LNHDA; CDR2 reads SQIVND (reference sequence).

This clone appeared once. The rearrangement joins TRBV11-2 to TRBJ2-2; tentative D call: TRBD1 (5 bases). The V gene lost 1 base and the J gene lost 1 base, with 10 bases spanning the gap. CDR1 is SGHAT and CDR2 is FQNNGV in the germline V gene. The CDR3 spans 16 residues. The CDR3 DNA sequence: TGTGCCAGCAGCTTAGTAGGCCAGGGGAACACCGGGGAGCTGTTTTTT. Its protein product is CASSLVGQGNTGELFF.

CDR3 sequence (DNA): TGTGCCAGCAGTTTACGCGGGACTAGCGGGATATACGAGCAGTACTTC. Translated: CASSLRGTSGIYEQYF. The rearrangement joins TRBV27 to TRBJ2-7; TRBD2 aligns across 13 bases. Germline CDR1 is MNHEY and CDR2 is SMNVEV (reference sequence). V lost 2 bases, J lost 4 bases, and 5 bases stayed unmatched. There are 16 residues in the CDR3.

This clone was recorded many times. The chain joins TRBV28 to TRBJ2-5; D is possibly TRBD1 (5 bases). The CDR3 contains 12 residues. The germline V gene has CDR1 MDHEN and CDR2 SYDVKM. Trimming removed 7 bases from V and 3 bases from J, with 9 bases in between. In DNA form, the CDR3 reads TGTGCCAGCATGGCAGGGAAAGAGACCCAGTACTTC. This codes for CASMAGKETQYF.

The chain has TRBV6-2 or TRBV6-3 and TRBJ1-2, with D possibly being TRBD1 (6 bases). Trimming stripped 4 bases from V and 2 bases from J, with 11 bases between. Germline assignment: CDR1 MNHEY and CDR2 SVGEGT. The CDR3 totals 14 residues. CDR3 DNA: TGTGCCAGCAGTTCCCAAACAGGGAACTATGGCTACACCTTC. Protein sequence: CASSSQTGNYGYTF.

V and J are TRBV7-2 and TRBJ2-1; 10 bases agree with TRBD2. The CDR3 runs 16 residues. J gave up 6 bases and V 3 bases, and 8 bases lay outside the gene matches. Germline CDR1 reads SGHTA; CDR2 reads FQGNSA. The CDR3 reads CASSLSRTSGVNEQFF. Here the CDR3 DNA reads TGTGCCAGCAGCTTGAGCCGGACTAGCGGCGTCAATGAGCAGTTCTTC.

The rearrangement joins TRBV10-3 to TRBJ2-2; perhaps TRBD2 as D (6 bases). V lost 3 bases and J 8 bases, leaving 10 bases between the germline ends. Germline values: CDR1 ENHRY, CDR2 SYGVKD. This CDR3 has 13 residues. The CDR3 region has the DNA TGTGCCATCAGTGAATGGGCGGGGGGGGAGCTGTTTTTT. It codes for CAISEWAGGELFF.

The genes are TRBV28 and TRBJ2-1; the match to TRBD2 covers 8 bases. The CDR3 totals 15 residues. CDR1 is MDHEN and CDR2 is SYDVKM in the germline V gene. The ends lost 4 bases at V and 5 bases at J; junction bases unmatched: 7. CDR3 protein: CASSSGGGPHNEQFF. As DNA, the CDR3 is TGTGCCAGCAGTTCCGGCGGGGGGCCCCACAATGAGCAGTTCTTC. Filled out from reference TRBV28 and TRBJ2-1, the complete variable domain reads DVKVTQSSRYLVKRTGEKVFLECVQDMDHENMFWYRQDPGLGLRLIYFSYDVKMKEKGDIPEGYSVSREKKERFSLILESASTNQTSMYLCASSSGGGPHNEQFFGPGTRLTVL.

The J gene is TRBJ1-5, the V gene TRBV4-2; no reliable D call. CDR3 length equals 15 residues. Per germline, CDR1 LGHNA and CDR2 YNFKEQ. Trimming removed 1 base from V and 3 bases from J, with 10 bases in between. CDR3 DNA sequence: TGTGCCAGCAGCCAAGGCGGGGAAACCAATCAGCCCCAGCATTTT. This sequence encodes CASSQGGETNQPQHF.

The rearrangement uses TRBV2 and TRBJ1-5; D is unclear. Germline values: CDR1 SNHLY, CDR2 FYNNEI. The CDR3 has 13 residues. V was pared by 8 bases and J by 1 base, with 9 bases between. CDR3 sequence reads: CASRRESNQPQHF. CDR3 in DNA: TGTGCCAGCCGCCGGGAGAGCAATCAGCCCCAGCATTTT.

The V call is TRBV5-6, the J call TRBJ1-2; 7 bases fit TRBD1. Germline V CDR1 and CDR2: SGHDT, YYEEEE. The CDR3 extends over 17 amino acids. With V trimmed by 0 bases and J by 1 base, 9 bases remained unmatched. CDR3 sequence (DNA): TGTGCCAGCAGCTTGGGGACAGGTTGGACGAGTAACTATGGCTACACCTTC. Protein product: CASSLGTGWTSNYGYTF.

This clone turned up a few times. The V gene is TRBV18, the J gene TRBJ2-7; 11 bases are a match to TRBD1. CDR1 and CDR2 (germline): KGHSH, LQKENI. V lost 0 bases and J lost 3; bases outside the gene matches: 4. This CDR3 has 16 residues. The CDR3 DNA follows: TGTGCCAGCTCACCACCGAGGGGACAGGGGGTCTACGAGCAGTACTTC. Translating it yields CASSPPRGQGVYEQYF.

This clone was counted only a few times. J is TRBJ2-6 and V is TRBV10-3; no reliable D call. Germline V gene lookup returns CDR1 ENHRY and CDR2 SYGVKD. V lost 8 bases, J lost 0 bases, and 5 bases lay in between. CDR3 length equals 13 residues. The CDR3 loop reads CAIGGSGANVLTF. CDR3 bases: TGTGCCATCGGCGGCTCTGGGGCCAACGTCCTGACTTTC.

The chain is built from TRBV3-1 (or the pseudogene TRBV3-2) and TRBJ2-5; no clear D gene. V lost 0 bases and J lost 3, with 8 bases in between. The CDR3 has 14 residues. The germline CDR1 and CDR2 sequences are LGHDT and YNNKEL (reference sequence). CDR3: CASSQELVEETQYF. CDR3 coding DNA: TGTGCCAGCAGCCAAGAGTTAGTAGAAGAGACCCAGTACTTC.

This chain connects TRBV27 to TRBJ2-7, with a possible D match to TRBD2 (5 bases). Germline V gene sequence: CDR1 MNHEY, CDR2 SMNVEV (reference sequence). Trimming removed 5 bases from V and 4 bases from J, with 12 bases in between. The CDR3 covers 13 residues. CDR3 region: CASSPQLGYEQYF. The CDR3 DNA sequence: TGTGCCAGCAGTCCCCAACTAGGATACGAGCAGTACTTC.

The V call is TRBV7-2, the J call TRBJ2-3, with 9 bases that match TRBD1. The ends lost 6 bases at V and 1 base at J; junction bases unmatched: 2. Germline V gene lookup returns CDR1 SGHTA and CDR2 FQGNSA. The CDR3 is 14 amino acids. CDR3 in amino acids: CASRDRGGTDTQYF. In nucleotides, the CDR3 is TGTGCCAGCAGGGACAGGGGCGGCACAGATACGCAGTATTTT.

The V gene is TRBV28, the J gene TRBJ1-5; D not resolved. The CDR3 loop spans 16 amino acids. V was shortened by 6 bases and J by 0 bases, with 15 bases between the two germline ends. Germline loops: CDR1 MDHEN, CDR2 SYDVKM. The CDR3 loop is CASSPARTNSNQPQHF. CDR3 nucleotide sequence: TGTGCCAGCAGCCCCGCTAGGACTAATAGCAATCAGCCCCAGCATTTT.

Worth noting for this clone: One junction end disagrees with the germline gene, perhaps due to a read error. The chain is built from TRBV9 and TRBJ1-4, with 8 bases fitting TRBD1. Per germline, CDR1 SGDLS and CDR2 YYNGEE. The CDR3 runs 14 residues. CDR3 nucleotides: TGTGCCAACAGCGGGACAGGAGGGGGTGAAAAACTGTTTTTT. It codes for CANSGTGGGEKLFF. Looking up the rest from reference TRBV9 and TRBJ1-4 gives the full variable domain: DSGVTQTPKHLITATGQRVTLRCSPRSGDLSVYWYQQSLDQGLQFLIQYYNGEERAKGNILERFSAQQFPDLHSELNLSSLELGDSALYFCANSGTGGGEKLFFGSGTQLSVL.

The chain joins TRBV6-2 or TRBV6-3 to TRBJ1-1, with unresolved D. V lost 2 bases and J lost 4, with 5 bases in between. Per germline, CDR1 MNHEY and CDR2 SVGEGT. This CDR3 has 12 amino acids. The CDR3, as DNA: TGTGCCAGCAGTTACCCTAGCACTGAAGCTTTCTTT. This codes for CASSYPSTEAFF.

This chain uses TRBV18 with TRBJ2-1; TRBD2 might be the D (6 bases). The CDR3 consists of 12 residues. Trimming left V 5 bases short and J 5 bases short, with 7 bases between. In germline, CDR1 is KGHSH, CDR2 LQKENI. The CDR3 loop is CASSREDNEQFF. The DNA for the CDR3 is TGTGCCAGCTCAAGGGAGGACAATGAGCAGTTCTTC.

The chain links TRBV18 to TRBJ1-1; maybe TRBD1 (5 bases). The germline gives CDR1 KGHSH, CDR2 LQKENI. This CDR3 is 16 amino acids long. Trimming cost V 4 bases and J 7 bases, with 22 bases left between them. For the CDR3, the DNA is TGTGCCAGCTCACACCCAGGCGGCGGGGGGGTTGGTGAAGCTTTCTTT. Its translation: CASSHPGGGGVGEAFF.